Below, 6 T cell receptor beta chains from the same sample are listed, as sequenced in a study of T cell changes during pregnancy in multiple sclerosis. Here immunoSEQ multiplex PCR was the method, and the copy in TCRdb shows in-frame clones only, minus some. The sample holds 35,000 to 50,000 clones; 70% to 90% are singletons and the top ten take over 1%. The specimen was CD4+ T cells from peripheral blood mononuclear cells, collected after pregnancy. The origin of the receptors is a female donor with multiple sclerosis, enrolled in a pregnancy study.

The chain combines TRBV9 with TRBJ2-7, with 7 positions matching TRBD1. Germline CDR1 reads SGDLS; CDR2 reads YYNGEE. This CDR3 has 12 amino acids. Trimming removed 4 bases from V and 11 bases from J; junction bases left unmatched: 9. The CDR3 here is CASSYRQGPKYF. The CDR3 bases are TGTGCCAGCAGCTATCGACAGGGCCCTAAGTACTTC. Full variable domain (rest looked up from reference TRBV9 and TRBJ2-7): DSGVTQTPKHLITATGQRVTLRCSPRSGDLSVYWYQQSLDQGLQFLIQYYNGEERAKGNILERFSAQQFPDLHSELNLSSLELGDSALYFCASSYRQGPKYFGPGTRLTVT.

The CDR3 here is CASTPSGSSFNEQFF. CDR3 DNA sequence: TGTGCCAGCACCCCGAGCGGGAGTTCTTTCAATGAGCAGTTCTTC. The rearrangement uses TRBV2 and TRBJ2-1; 8 bases line up with TRBD2. This CDR3 contains 15 residues. V shed 7 bases and J 6 bases; nucleotides not matched to a gene: 11. Germline V gives CDR1 SNHLY, CDR2 FYNNEI. The full variable domain, in which reference TRBV2 and TRBJ2-1 provide the parts outside the CDR3, is EPEVTQTPSHQVTQMGQEVILRCVPISNHLYFYWYRQILGQKVEFLVSFYNNEISEKSEIFDDQFSVERPDGSNFTLKIRSTKLEDSAMYFCASTPSGSSFNEQFFGPGTRLTVL.

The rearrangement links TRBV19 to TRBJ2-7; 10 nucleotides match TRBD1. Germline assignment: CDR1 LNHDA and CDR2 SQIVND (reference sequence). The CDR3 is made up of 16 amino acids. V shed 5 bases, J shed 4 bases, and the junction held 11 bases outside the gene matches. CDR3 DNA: TGTGCCAGTAGTCCCCGCCCGGACAGGGGGAAATACGAGCAGTACTTC. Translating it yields CASSPRPDRGKYEQYF.

Here the CDR3 DNA reads TGCGCCAGCAGTGATTCAGGGGGCGCAAATACGCAGTATTTT. Translated: CASSDSGGANTQYF. The chain couples TRBV10-2 to TRBJ2-3; 8 bases match TRBD1. Per germline, CDR1 WSHSY and CDR2 SAAADI. Germline trimming cut 3 bases from V and 7 bases from J; bases unmatched to any gene: 6. The CDR3 loop spans 14 amino acids.

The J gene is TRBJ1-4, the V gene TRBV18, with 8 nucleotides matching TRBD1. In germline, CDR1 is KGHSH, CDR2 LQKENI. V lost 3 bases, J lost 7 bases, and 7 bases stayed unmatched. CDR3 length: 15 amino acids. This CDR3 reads CASSPGVTGAEKLFF. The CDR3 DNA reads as TGTGCCAGCTCACCTGGAGTGACAGGGGCTGAAAAACTGTTTTTT. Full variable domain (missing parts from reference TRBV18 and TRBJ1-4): NAGVMQNPRHLVRRRGQEARLRCSPMKGHSHVYWYRQLPEEGLKFMVYLQKENIIDESGMPKERFSAEFPKEGPSILRIQQVVRGDSAAYFCASSPGVTGAEKLFFGSGTQLSVL.

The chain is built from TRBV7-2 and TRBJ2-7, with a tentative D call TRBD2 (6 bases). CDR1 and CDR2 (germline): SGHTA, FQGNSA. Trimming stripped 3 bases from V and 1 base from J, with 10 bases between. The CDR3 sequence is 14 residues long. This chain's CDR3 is CASSLDYRSYEQYF. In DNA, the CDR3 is TGTGCCAGCAGCTTGGACTACCGTTCCTACGAGCAGTACTTC.